This T cell receptor (beta chain) was retrieved from a study of blood T cells in healthy people across ages. Study-wide results and caveats: Both naive CD4+ cell counts and diversity were greater in long-lived donors than in aged donors.

From germline, CDR1 is SQVTM and CDR2 ANQGSEA. The CDR3 covers 17 residues. The junction had 9 bases not matched to a gene; V was cut back by 1 base and J by 0 bases. Alongside a J-beta primer mix, a sample-barcoded 5' primer served in a second PCR lasting roughly 6 to 12 cycles. TCRdb re-called the 5' RACE reads through MiXCR, storing one row per CDR3 protein. The table records about 800,000 distinct CDR3 sequences, 20% to 25% of them present only once. A remark on this clonotype: As yet, its antigen is unknown.

These data were also filed under a second study, of T cells of mothers and their children. That work contributes: Nine systemically healthy Caucasian donors: three mothers, six children.

The sample consisted of blood. The clonotype was recovered from a boy aged 5-17 years in good health. V is TRBV29-1 and J is TRBJ2-7; TRBD1 matches 10 bases. This CDR3 reads CSVEGGTGVFSSYEQYF. The CDR3 DNA reads as TGCAGCGTTGAAGGTGGGACAGGGGTTTTCAGCTCCTACGAGCAGTACTTC.